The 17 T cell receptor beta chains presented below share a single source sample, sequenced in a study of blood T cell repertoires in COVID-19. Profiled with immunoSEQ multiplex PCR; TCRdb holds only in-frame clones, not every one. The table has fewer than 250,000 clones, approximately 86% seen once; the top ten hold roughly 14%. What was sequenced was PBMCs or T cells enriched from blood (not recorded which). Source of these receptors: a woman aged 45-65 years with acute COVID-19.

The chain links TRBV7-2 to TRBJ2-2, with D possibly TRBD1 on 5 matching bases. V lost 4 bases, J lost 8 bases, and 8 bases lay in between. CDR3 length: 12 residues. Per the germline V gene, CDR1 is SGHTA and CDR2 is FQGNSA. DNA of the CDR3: TGTGCCAGCAGCTCCACAGGAGGGGAGCTGTTTTTT. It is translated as CASSSTGGELFF.

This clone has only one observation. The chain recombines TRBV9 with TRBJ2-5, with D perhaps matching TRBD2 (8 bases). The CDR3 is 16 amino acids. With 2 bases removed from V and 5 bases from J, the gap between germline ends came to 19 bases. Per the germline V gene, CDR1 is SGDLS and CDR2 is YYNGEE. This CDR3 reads CASSVFSGGLGETQYF. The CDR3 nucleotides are TGTGCCAGCAGCGTCTTTTCAGGGGGACTAGGTGAGACCCAGTACTTC.

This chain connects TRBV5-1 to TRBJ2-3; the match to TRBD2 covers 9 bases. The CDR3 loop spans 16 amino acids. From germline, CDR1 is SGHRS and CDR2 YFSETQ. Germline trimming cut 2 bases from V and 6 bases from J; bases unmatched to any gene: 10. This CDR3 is CASSLTREGRPDTQYF. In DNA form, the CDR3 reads TGCGCCAGCAGCTTAACGCGGGAGGGCCGGCCCGATACGCAGTATTTT.

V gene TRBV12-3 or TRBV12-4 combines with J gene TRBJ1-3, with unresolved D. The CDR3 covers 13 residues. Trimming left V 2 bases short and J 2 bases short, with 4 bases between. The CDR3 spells CASSLSPGNTIYF. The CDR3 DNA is TGTGCCAGCAGTTTAAGCCCTGGAAACACCATATATTTT.

The CDR3 DNA sequence: TGTGCCAGCAGCGTAGAAGGGGCCCCTGGAAACACCATATATTTT. Its protein is CASSVEGAPGNTIYF. The chain joins TRBV9 to TRBJ1-3, with D possibly TRBD1 on 5 matching bases. The germline CDR1 and CDR2 sequences are SGDLS and YYNGEE. The CDR3 is 15 residues long. The V end was cut by 0 bases, the J end by 2 bases, with 9 bases between. Combining the CDR3 with reference TRBV9 and TRBJ1-3 gives the whole variable domain DSGVTQTPKHLITATGQRVTLRCSPRSGDLSVYWYQQSLDQGLQFLIQYYNGEERAKGNILERFSAQQFPDLHSELNLSSLELGDSALYFCASSVEGAPGNTIYFGEGSWLTVV.

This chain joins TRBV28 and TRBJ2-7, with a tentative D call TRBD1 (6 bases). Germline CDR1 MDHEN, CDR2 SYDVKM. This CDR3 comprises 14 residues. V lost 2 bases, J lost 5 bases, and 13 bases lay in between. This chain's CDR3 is CASSLAQGQNEQYF. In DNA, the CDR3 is TGTGCCAGCAGTTTAGCACAGGGCCAAAACGAGCAGTACTTC.

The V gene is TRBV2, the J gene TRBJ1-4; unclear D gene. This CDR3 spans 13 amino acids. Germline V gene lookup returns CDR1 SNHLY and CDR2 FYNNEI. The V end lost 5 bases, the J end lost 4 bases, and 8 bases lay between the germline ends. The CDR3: CASSPNSNEKLFF. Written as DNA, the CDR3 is TGTGCCAGCAGTCCCAACAGTAATGAAAAACTGTTTTTT.

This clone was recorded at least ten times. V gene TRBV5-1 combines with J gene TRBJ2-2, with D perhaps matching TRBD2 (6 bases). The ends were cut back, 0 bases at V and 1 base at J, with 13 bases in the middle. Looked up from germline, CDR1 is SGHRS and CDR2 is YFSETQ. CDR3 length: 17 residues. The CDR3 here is CASSLAWSGGNTGELFF. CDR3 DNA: TGCGCCAGCAGCTTGGCCTGGTCCGGGGGGAACACCGGGGAGCTGTTTTTT.

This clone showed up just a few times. CDR3 amino acids: CASSPTKVDGYTF. CDR3 sequence (DNA): TGTGCCAGCTCACCGACAAAGGTGGATGGCTACACCTTC. The rearrangement uses TRBV18 and TRBJ1-2; unclear D gene. Trimming removed 3 bases from V and 6 bases from J, with 11 bases in between. CDR1 and CDR2 from the germline V gene are KGHSH and LQKENI. The CDR3 is made up of 13 amino acids.

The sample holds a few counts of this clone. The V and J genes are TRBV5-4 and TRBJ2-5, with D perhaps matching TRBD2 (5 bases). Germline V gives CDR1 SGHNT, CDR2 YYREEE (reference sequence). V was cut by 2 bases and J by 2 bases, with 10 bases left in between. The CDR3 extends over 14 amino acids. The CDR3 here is CASSFGAAQETQYF. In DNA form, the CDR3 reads TGTGCCAGCAGCTTCGGAGCGGCTCAAGAGACCCAGTACTTC.

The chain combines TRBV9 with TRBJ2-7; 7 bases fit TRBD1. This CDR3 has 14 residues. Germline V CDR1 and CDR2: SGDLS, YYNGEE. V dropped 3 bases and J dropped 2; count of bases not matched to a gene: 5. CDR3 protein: CASSAGTEAYEQYF. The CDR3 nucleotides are TGTGCCAGCAGCGCCGGGACAGAGGCCTACGAGCAGTACTTC.

The CDR3 protein is CASSQGLQETQYF. DNA of the CDR3: TGCGCCAGCTCCCAGGGCCTCCAAGAGACCCAGTACTTC. This chain connects TRBV5-1 to TRBJ2-5; a possible D gene is TRBD1 (5 bases). Per germline, CDR1 SGHRS and CDR2 YFSETQ. CDR3 size: 13 residues. V lost 7 bases and J lost 1, with 11 bases in between.

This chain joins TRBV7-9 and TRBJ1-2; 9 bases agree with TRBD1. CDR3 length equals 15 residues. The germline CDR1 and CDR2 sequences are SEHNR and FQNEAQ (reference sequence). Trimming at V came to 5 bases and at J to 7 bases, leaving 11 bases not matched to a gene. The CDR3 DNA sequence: TGTGCCAGCAGCCCCGGAGTACAGGGGGCGCGTGGCTACACCTTC. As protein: CASSPGVQGARGYTF. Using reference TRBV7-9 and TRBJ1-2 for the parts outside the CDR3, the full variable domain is DTGVSQNPRHKITKRGQNVTFRCDPISEHNRLYWYRQTLGQGPEFLTYFQNEAQLEKSRLLSDRFSAERPKGSFSTLEIQRTEQGDSAMYLCASSPGVQGARGYTFGSGTRLTVV.

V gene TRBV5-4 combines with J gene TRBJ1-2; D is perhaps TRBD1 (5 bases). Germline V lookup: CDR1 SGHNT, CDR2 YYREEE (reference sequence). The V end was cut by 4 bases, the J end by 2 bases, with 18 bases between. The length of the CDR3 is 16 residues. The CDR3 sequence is CASSIEPQAPNYGYTF. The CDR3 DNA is TGTGCCAGCAGCATAGAACCACAGGCGCCCAACTATGGCTACACCTTC.

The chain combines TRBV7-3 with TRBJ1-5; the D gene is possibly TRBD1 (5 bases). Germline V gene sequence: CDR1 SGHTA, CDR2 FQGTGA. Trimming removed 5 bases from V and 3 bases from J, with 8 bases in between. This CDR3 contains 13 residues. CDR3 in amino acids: CASSRQINQPQHF. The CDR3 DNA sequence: TGTGCCAGCAGCCGACAGATCAATCAGCCCCAGCATTTT.

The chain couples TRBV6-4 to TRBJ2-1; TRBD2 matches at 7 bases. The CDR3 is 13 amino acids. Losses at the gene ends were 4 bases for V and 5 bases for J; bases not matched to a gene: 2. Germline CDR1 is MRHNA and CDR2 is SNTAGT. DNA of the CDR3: TGTGCCAGCAGTGTGCGGGAGAACAATGAGCAGTTCTTC. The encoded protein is CASSVRENNEQFF.

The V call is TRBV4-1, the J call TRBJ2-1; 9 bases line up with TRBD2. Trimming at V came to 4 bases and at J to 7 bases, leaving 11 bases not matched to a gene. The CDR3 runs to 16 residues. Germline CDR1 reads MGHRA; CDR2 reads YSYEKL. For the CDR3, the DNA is TGCGCCAGCAGCCTTAGAGCGCGGGAGGGGATAAATGAGCAGTTCTTC. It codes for CASSLRAREGINEQFF.